Here is one T cell receptor (beta chain) with its context. This specimen comes from a study of blood T cell repertoires in COVID-19. Across the study: The study drew acute and convalescent COVID-19 samples from the United States, Italy and Spain. T cells, B-cell-depleted T cells, or PBMCs supplied cDNA or gDNA.

This CDR3 spans 16 amino acids. Germline assignment: CDR1 LNHDA and CDR2 SQIVND (reference sequence). V lost 6 bases and J lost 8, with 25 bases in between. The assay was immunoSEQ multiplex PCR, and TCRdb's table has in-frame clones only and misses some. The table has a few hundred thousand clones, 86% seen once. The material sequenced was peripheral blood. The clonotype comes from a woman in her forties or fifties with acute or convalescent COVID-19. The V and J genes are TRBV19 and TRBJ1-1, with D perhaps matching TRBD1 (5 bases). CDR3 region: CASRGGTASTDTEAFF. The CDR3 region has the DNA TGTGCCAGTAGAGGAGGGACTGCCTCCACTGATACGGAAGCTTTCTTT.